Each of the 23 T cell receptor beta chains below was sequenced from the same sample in a study of shared clonotypes between healthy human individuals. Sequencing was performed with immunoSEQ multiplex PCR; in TCRdb, only in-frame clones are kept and a portion is missing. The sample holds millions of clones, 85% to 95% seen once. The sample was naive CD4+ T cells sorted from blood. Subset in this sample: CD45RA+ positively selected. The receptors originated from a man aged 18 to 29 in good health.

The rearrangement links TRBV10-3 to TRBJ1-6, with 7 bases lining up with TRBD1. Germline values: CDR1 ENHRY, CDR2 SYGVKD. V lost 6 bases and J lost 6; bases outside the gene matches: 5. The CDR3 covers 14 residues. CDR3 in amino acids: CAISAGQINSPLHF. The CDR3, as DNA: TGTGCCATCAGCGCGGGACAGATTAATTCACCCCTCCACTTT.

This chain connects TRBV5-5 to TRBJ1-1; D gene ambiguous. The germline V and J ends were trimmed by 4 bases and 1 base, with 14 bases remaining between them. CDR1 and CDR2 (germline): SGHKS, YYEKEE (reference sequence). CDR3 size: 15 residues. The CDR3 loop reads CASSALDLTNTEAFF. The CDR3 DNA follows: TGTGCCAGCAGCGCCCTTGACTTAACGAACACTGAAGCTTTCTTT. The full variable domain, with the rest looked up from reference TRBV5-5 and TRBJ1-1, is DAGVTQSPTHLIKTRGQQVTLRCSPISGHKSVSWYQQVLGQGPQFIFQYYEKEERGRGNFPDRFSARQFPNYSSELNVNALLLGDSALYLCASSALDLTNTEAFFGQGTRLTVV.

CDR3 in amino acids: CASSDPQRLAEYNEQFF. In DNA, the CDR3 is TGTGCCAGCAGTGATCCTCAGCGGCTAGCGGAATACAATGAGCAGTTCTTC. The rearrangement links TRBV2 to TRBJ2-1; 7 bases align to TRBD2. CDR3 size: 17 residues. With 3 bases clipped from V and 4 bases from J, the junction kept 12 bases outside the gene matches. From germline, CDR1 is SNHLY and CDR2 FYNNEI.

A word on this clone: Other DNA sequences in the sample encode the same CDR3. The rearrangement joins TRBV5-1 to TRBJ1-3, with no clear D. The CDR3 has 15 amino acids. With 2 bases removed from V and 4 bases from J, the gap between germline ends came to 13 bases. Germline loops: CDR1 SGHRS, CDR2 YFSETQ. The CDR3, as DNA: TGCGCCAGCAGCTTAGACCGGAGTGCAGGAAACACCATATATTTT. Protein product: CASSLDRSAGNTIYF.

J is TRBJ1-5 and V is TRBV7-2; D unclear. V was cut by 1 base and J by 3 bases, with 13 bases left in between. From germline, CDR1 is SGHTA and CDR2 FQGNSA. The CDR3 is 16 amino acids. The CDR3 nucleotides read TGTGCCAGCAGCTTAGACGGCCGCAGCCACAATCAGCCCCAGCATTTT. As protein: CASSLDGRSHNQPQHF.

The rearrangement links TRBV4-1 to TRBJ2-7; D gene uncertain. The length of the CDR3 is 14 residues. Per the germline V gene, CDR1 is MGHRA and CDR2 is YSYEKL. Trimming took 2 bases from V and 3 from J, leaving 11 bases between them. CDR3 residues: CASSQQQYNYEQYF. The CDR3 DNA reads as TGCGCCAGCAGCCAACAACAGTATAACTACGAGCAGTACTTC.

The V and J genes are TRBV21-1 and TRBJ1-3; TRBD1 is the table's D call, not checked against the DNA. TRBV21-1 constitutes a pseudogene. CDR3 length equals 16 residues. DNA for the CDR3: TGTGCCAGCAGCAAAGTACAGAGGGGGCCTGGAAACACCATATATTTT. Its translation is CASSKVQRGPGNTIYF.

The chain couples TRBV4-1 to TRBJ2-5, with D unresolved. V was clipped by 6 bases and J by 5 bases, with 7 bases between them. The CDR3 has 11 residues. CDR1 and CDR2 from the germline V gene are MGHRA and YSYEKL. CDR3 sequence (DNA): TGCGCCAGCAGGGAACGGGAGACCCAGTACTTC. It yields the protein CASRERETQYF.

J is TRBJ1-2 and V is TRBV29-1; D is uncertain. Germline values: CDR1 SQVTM, CDR2 ANQGSEA. CDR3 length: 14 amino acids. The germline V and J ends were trimmed by 4 bases and 2 bases, with 14 bases remaining between them. CDR3 in amino acids: CSVVSSELNYGYTF. The CDR3 bases are TGCAGCGTTGTGTCATCGGAACTCAACTATGGCTACACCTTC.

This clone was counted at least ten times. The same CDR3 is also encoded by other DNA sequences in this sample. The chain has TRBV30 and TRBJ2-5; the D is unclear. Germline values: CDR1 GTSNPN, CDR2 SVGIG (reference sequence). Trimming shortened V by 2 bases and J by 5 bases, and 6 bases separated the two germline ends. This CDR3 contains 11 residues. The CDR3 DNA reads as TGTGCCTGGAGTTCCAGGGAGACCCAGTACTTC. Translated: CAWSSRETQYF.

The CDR3 DNA follows: TGTGCCAGCAGCTTGGGGGGTCCCAATGAGCAGTTCTTC. Translated, it gives CASSLGGPNEQFF. This chain links TRBV11-2 with TRBJ2-1, with a weak D call TRBD2 (6 bases). Germline V CDR1 and CDR2: SGHAT, FQNNGV. V lost 3 bases and J lost 6, with 9 bases in between. The CDR3 length is 13 residues. Complete variable domain (other parts from reference TRBV11-2 and TRBJ2-1): EAGVAQSPRYKIIEKRQSVAFWCNPISGHATLYWYQQILGQGPKLLIQFQNNGVVDDSQLPKDRFSAERLKGVDSTLKIQPAKLEDSAVYLCASSLGGPNEQFFGPGTRLTVL.

The chain joins TRBV7-2 to TRBJ2-5, with D perhaps TRBD2 (5 bases). V gave up 5 bases and J gave up 5 bases, with 12 bases separating them. The CDR3 consists of 13 residues. Germline-derived CDR1 and CDR2 are SGHTA and FQGNSA. This chain's CDR3 is CASSQTRSETQYF. CDR3 nucleotide sequence: TGTGCCAGCAGCCAAACTAGATCCGAGACCCAGTACTTC.

The rearrangement uses TRBV7-2 and TRBJ2-7; 8 bases match TRBD2. Germline loops: CDR1 SGHTA, CDR2 FQGNSA. Trimming cost V 5 bases and J 6 bases; bases outside gene matches: 12. The CDR3 contains 15 residues. The CDR3 sequence is CASSPFPGGLFEQYF. In DNA, the CDR3 is TGTGCCAGCAGCCCCTTCCCGGGAGGGCTCTTCGAGCAGTACTTC.

The V call is TRBV6-1, the J call TRBJ1-4; D is undetermined. V was shortened by 2 bases and J by 4 bases, with 8 bases between the two germline ends. In germline, CDR1 is MNHNS, CDR2 SASEGT. This CDR3 is 14 amino acids long. As DNA, the CDR3 is TGTGCCAGCAGTGAACTCCGCCTTAATGAAAAACTGTTTTTT. Amino acids: CASSELRLNEKLFF.

The chain combines TRBV11-2 with TRBJ1-6, with no clear D. The germline gives CDR1 SGHAT, CDR2 FQNNGV. The CDR3 is made up of 13 amino acids. Trimming took off 2 bases at V and 7 bases at J, with 6 bases between the two ends. The CDR3 DNA sequence: TGTGCCAGCAGCTTAAGGGAGAATTCACCCCTCCACTTT. Amino acids: CASSLRENSPLHF. The entire variable domain, with the rest obtained from reference TRBV11-2 and TRBJ1-6, is as follows: EAGVAQSPRYKIIEKRQSVAFWCNPISGHATLYWYQQILGQGPKLLIQFQNNGVVDDSQLPKDRFSAERLKGVDSTLKIQPAKLEDSAVYLCASSLRENSPLHFGNGTRLTVT.

The V and J genes are TRBV5-4 and TRBJ2-3; 10 nucleotides align to TRBD2. The CDR3 loop spans 15 amino acids. The germline CDR1 and CDR2 sequences are SGHNT and YYREEE (reference sequence). Losses at the gene ends were 7 bases for V and 4 bases for J; bases not matched to a gene: 9. The CDR3 bases are TGTGCCAGCGGTTCTAGCGGGAGAGCCTCAGATACGCAGTATTTT. It translates to CASGSSGRASDTQYF. The full variable domain, with the rest looked up from reference TRBV5-4 and TRBJ2-3, is ETGVTQSPTHLIKTRGQQVTLRCSSQSGHNTVSWYQQALGQGPQFIFQYYREEENGRGNFPPRFSGLQFPNYSSELNVNALELDDSALYLCASGSSGRASDTQYFGPGTRLTVL.

The chain recombines TRBV18 with TRBJ2-7; a weak D match, TRBD1 (5 bases). Germline V lookup: CDR1 KGHSH, CDR2 LQKENI. The CDR3 has 14 amino acids. V dropped 3 bases and J dropped 6 bases, with 15 bases sitting between them. Written as DNA, the CDR3 is TGTGCCAGCTCACCTCGTGATACAGGTGGCGAGCAGTACTTC. Protein: CASSPRDTGGEQYF.

Only one count was recorded for this clone. This chain connects TRBV7-8 to TRBJ2-5; D unresolved. The CDR3 spans 15 residues. The V end lost 1 base, the J end lost 4 bases, and 13 bases lay between the germline ends. Germline V lookup: CDR1 SGHVS, CDR2 FQNEAQ. CDR3 DNA: TGTGCCAGCAGCTTAGGACCGGTAAAGGTAGAGACCCAGTACTTC. It is translated as CASSLGPVKVETQYF.

The J gene is TRBJ1-5, the V gene TRBV19; 9 bases align to TRBD1. V shed 1 base and J 1 base; nucleotides not matched to a gene: 2. The CDR3 totals 16 residues. Germline V CDR1 and CDR2: LNHDA, SQIVND (reference sequence). The CDR3 DNA sequence: TGTGCCAGTAGTATAGGGACAGGGGTAAGCAATCAGCCCCAGCATTTT. Translation: CASSIGTGVSNQPQHF.

V is TRBV7-2 and J is TRBJ1-6; unclear D gene. V shed 2 bases and J shed 6 bases, with 5 bases lying between them. Germline V gives CDR1 SGHTA, CDR2 FQGNSA. The CDR3 runs 13 residues. The CDR3 DNA follows: TGTGCCAGCAGCTTAAATGTTAATTCACCCCTCCACTTT. Its protein product is CASSLNVNSPLHF.

The gene calls are TRBV6-1 and TRBJ2-2, with a tentative D call TRBD1 (5 bases). CDR3 length equals 18 residues. With 1 base removed from V and 0 bases from J, the gap between germline ends came to 15 bases. CDR1 and CDR2 (germline): MNHNS, SASEGT. The CDR3 coding sequence is TGTGCCAGCAGTGAAGTTACAGGAAGCCTTGCGAACACCGGGGAGCTGTTTTTT. Translation gives CASSEVTGSLANTGELFF.

V is TRBV7-9 and J is TRBJ2-7, with TRBD1 matching over 7 bases. The CDR3 has 14 residues. The germline CDR1 and CDR2 sequences are SEHNR and FQNEAQ (reference sequence). J lost 3 bases, V lost 2 bases, and 4 bases had no gene match. DNA for the CDR3: TGTGCCAGCAGCTTAATGGGACAGAACTACGAGCAGTACTTC. Translating it yields CASSLMGQNYEQYF.

J is TRBJ1-6 and V is TRBV5-1; tentatively, D is TRBD1 (5 bases). The CDR3 contains 14 residues. Per germline, CDR1 SGHRS and CDR2 YFSETQ. V lost 3 bases to trimming and J lost 6 bases, with 10 bases between them. CDR3 in amino acids: CASSWDDSNSPLHF. CDR3 nucleotide sequence: TGCGCCAGCAGCTGGGACGATTCTAATTCACCCCTCCACTTT.